These 3 T cell receptor beta chains originate from one sample sequenced in a study of CD8+CD57+ T cells in acquired aplastic anemia (dated by TCRdb to the late 2010s). Reads for this sample came from an Illumina HiSeq 2000. Genomic DNA served as template for TCR beta VDJ combination and CDR3 sequence profiling. In TCRdb, the public reads were trimmed at Q25 with fastp and aligned with MiXCR, with productive beta chains retained. One record per CDR3 amino acid sequence lists the most common genes and DNA. The sample includes around 150,000 distinct CDR3 sequences, with under 55% observed a single time. The top ten clonotypes cover less than 3% of the sample. Patients chosen for sequencing had shown expansion of CD8+CD57+ cells by flow cytometry. The specimen sequenced was sorted CD4+, CD8+, or CD8+CD57+ T cells (not recorded which) from PBMCs. These receptors all stem from a human donor with aplastic anemia.

The chain recombines TRBV7-3 with TRBJ2-1; TRBD1 is a possible D gene (6 bases). This CDR3 region has 13 residues. The germline V and J ends were trimmed by 8 bases and 7 bases, with 15 bases remaining between them. Germline V gene lookup returns CDR1 SGHTA and CDR2 FQGTGA. CDR3 DNA sequence: TGTGCCAGCTCACCCGGGACACAAAATGAGCAGTTCTTC. Its protein is CASSPGTQNEQFF.

J is TRBJ2-7 and V is TRBV19; D is perhaps TRBD2 (7 bases). CDR1 is LNHDA, CDR2 SQIVND, per germline (reference sequence). This CDR3 has 14 amino acids. Trimming shortened V by 10 bases and J by 0 bases, and 16 bases separated the two germline ends. The CDR3 here is CATTGGGPSYEQYF. In DNA form, the CDR3 reads TGTGCCACTACTGGCGGGGGCCCCTCCTACGAGCAGTACTTC.

This clonotype was seen more than once but under ten times. The V call is TRBV6-1, the J call TRBJ1-2; D is undetermined. CDR3 size: 14 residues. Germline CDR1 reads MNHNS; CDR2 reads SASEGT. Trimming took off 7 bases at V and 5 bases at J, with 17 bases between the two ends. The CDR3 sequence is CASTKTLYQYGYTF. Here the CDR3 DNA reads TGTGCCAGCACCAAAACGCTGTACCAATATGGCTACACCTTC.